The TCR beta chain described here comes from a study of blood T cell repertoires in COVID-19. Study details: COVID-19 samples, acute and convalescent, were from the United States, Italy and Spain. PBMCs, B-cell-depleted T cells, or T cells were the source of the cDNA or gDNA that made up the material.

Original methodology: Reference gene primers were amplified, and this amplification served to estimate nucleated cell counts. Here immunoSEQ multiplex PCR was the method, and the copy in TCRdb shows in-frame clones only, minus some. V and J calls and clone size are copied from that table; D and trimming were computed from the DNA. The sample has fewer than 35,000 clones, around four fifths seen once. Germline-derived CDR1 and CDR2 are SGHTS and YDEGEE. The CDR3 covers 15 residues. The J segment lost 4 bases and the V segment lost 4 bases, leaving 9 bases of the junction unmatched. The sequenced sample consisted of peripheral blood. The TCR was taken from a man in his 70s with acute or convalescent COVID-19. The V and J genes are TRBV5-8 and TRBJ2-5, with 8 bases aligning to TRBD1. The CDR3 sequence is CASSRATGVGETQYF. The CDR3 region has the DNA TGTGCCAGCAGCCGGGCGACAGGGGTGGGAGAGACCCAGTACTTC.